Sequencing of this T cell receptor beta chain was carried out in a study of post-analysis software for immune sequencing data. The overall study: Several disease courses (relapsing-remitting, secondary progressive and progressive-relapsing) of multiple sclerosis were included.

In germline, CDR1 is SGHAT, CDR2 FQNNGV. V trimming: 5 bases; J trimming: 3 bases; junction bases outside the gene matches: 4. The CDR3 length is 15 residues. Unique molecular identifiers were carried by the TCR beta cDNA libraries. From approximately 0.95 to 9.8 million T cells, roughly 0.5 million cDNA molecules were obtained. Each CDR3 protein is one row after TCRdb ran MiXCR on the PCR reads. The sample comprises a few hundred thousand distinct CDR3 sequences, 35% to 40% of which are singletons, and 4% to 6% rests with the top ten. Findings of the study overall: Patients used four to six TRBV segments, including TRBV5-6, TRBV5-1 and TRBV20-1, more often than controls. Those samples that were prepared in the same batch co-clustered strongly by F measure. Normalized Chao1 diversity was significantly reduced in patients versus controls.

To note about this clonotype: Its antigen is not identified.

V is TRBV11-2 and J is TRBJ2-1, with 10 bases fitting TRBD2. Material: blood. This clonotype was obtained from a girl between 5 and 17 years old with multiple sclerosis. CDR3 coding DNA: TGTGCCAGCAGCGAGAGACTAGCGGGCTACAATGAGCAGTTCTTC. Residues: CASSERLAGYNEQFF.